This T cell receptor (beta chain) was observed in a study of regulatory T cells in long-lasting Graves disease. This clonotype was detected ten times or more. The germline CDR1 and CDR2 sequences are SGHAT and FQDESV (reference sequence). Between the trimmed V and J ends, which lost 6 bases and 2 bases, there was a span of 16 bases. The CDR3 runs to 15 residues. Specified time point: newly diagnosed GD, antithyroid drugs for less than 3 months. Researchers made the TCR library from RNA that was extracted from PBMCs. Building of the TCR beta libraries involved iRepertoire HTBI primers and Arm-PCR of CDR3 regions. Using its own MiXCR run on the multiplex PCR reads, TCRdb lists one record per CDR3 protein. The sample consists of roughly 530,000 distinct CDR3 sequences, about 16% of them appearing once. This sample was shared with a second study, whose subject was T cells in Graves' hyperthyroidism and ophthalmopathy.

This chain uses TRBV11-1 with TRBJ2-5, with D perhaps TRBD1 or TRBD2 (5 bases each). This specimen was peripheral blood mononuclear cells (PBMCs), taken at new diagnosis, from a patient treated with antithyroid drugs. The source of this sequence is a woman aged 40-65 years with Graves disease. CDR3 nucleotides: TGTGCCAGCAGTCGGGGCAGGTCCTATCAAGAGACCCAGTACTTC. Residues: CASSRGRSYQETQYF.